The source of this TCR beta chain is a study of T cell responses to AZD1222 COVID-19 vaccine. Study results and limitations: Donors were mostly white British, more females; clonal diversity possibly underestimated. At baseline, just 5 or 6 AZD1222 recipients tested seropositive.

As regards this clone: Its antigen is not known.

Method: immunoSEQ multiplex PCR; TCRdb's copy keeps in-frame clones and lacks some. Of over 100,000 clones in the sample, 85% to 95% are singletons; the top ten hold roughly 1.7%. Trimming cost V 6 bases and J 0 bases; bases outside gene matches: 6. From germline, CDR1 is SGHDT and CDR2 YYEEEE. The CDR3 length is 17 residues. The chain carries TRBV5-6 and TRBJ2-3; 14 nucleotides match TRBD2. The source is an adult in good health. The source was peripheral blood, collected on day 0 of AZD1222 vaccination. The CDR3 reads CASTQGLAGASTDTQYF. As DNA, the CDR3 is TGTGCCAGCACCCAGGGACTAGCGGGAGCGAGCACAGATACGCAGTATTTT.